The table lists the clone carrying this T cell receptor beta chain with many counts. Its antigen is not identified. Using its own MiXCR run on the 5' RACE reads, TCRdb lists one record per CDR3 protein. The sample lists about 150,000 distinct CDR3 sequences, around 3.5% seen once, with 8.1% in the top ten. This entry comes from a study of identical twins. Whole-study results and caveats: Compared with unrelated sharing, twin-shared out-of-frame alpha sequences had more low-probability sequences. Weaker excess sharing between twins was seen in beta out-of-frame sequences. Model-predicted out-of-frame TCR alpha sharing fell below observed values in monozygotic twins.

There are 13 residues in the CDR3. Deletions cut 4 bases from V and 7 bases from J, with 10 bases between. Germline V gene data show CDR1 as KGHDR and CDR2 as SFDVKD. The rearrangement joins TRBV24-1 to TRBJ2-1; D is perhaps TRBD1 or TRBD2 (5 bases each). The source material was memory T cells sorted from blood. The TCR originated in a man aged 18 to 29 in good health. CDR3: CATSDGARNEQFF. CDR3 coding DNA: TGTGCCACCAGTGACGGGGCCCGGAATGAGCAGTTCTTC.